This TCR beta chain appears in the sequencing data of a study of T cell changes during pregnancy in multiple sclerosis. CDR3 length: 19 residues. The V end lost 0 bases, the J end lost 2 bases, and 20 bases lay between the germline ends. The data were produced by immunoSEQ multiplex PCR, yet TCRdb's version contains in-frame clones alone and is incomplete. The sample includes tens of thousands of clones, 86% of them seen just once. This clone appeared once. The V and J genes are TRBV23-1 and TRBJ1-5; TRBD1 is a possible D gene (5 bases). TRBV23-1 is designated an ORF whose function remains uncertain. Sequences were derived from CD8+ T cells from peripheral blood mononuclear cells, sampled in the first trimester of pregnancy. This TCR came from a female donor in good health, enrolled as a control in a pregnancy study. DNA for the CDR3: TGCGCCAGCAGTCAATCGACCTTGGGGGGTGATTGTGGCAATCAGCCCCAGCATTTT. Its translation is CASSQSTLGGDCGNQPQHF.